This entry features one TCR beta chain sequence. The antigen remains undetermined. This specimen belongs to a study of T cell responses to AZD1222 COVID-19 vaccine. TCRdb's table, derived via immunoSEQ multiplex PCR, lists solely in-frame clones and lacks some. The table includes tens of thousands of clones, around 88% detected once. This CDR3 is 17 amino acids long. Study observations and caveats: After the peak T cell response, and only then, were repertoires sampled. Of spike-specific TCRs, nearly half reportedly target regions left unmutated in variants. Donors were largely white British and mainly female; clonal diversity was possibly underestimated. Only a handful of people who got AZD1222 tested seropositive at baseline.

The source of this sequence is an adult in good health. The sample here was peripheral blood, taken on day 0 of MenACWY control vaccination. The V gene is TRBV21-1, the J gene TRBJ1-1; the table's D call TRBD1 went unverified against the DNA. TRBV21-1 is recorded as a pseudogene. This CDR3 is CASSNTGGAWQNTEAFF. CDR3 coding DNA: TGTGCCAGCAGTAACACAGGGGGCGCTTGGCAGAACACTGAAGCTTTCTTT.